The 14 T cell receptor beta chains reported below all come from one sample, sequenced in a study of T cell changes during pregnancy in multiple sclerosis. Sequencing was performed with immunoSEQ multiplex PCR; in TCRdb, only in-frame clones are kept and a portion is missing. This sample has about 72,000 clones, with around 92% found just once. The specimen comprised peripheral blood, sampled in the third trimester of pregnancy. These receptors were collected from a female donor in good health, enrolled as a control in a pregnancy study.

The rearrangement joins TRBV2 to TRBJ1-1; tentative D call: TRBD1 (6 bases). The V and J ends lost 3 bases and 4 bases respectively, with 24 bases between them. The CDR3 has 18 amino acids. The germline gives CDR1 SNHLY, CDR2 FYNNEI. CDR3 DNA: TGTGCCAGCAGTGAGCTTGGGGGCTCCGGGGCCCCTGTCACTGAAGCTTTCTTT. Amino acid sequence: CASSELGGSGAPVTEAFF.

The chain links TRBV13 to TRBJ1-4; the D gene is possibly TRBD1 (5 bases). Germline V gene data show CDR1 as PRHDT and CDR2 as FYEKMQ (reference sequence). CDR3 length: 13 amino acids. V was shortened by 3 bases and J by 8 bases, with 10 bases between the two germline ends. The CDR3 region has the DNA TGTGCCAGCAGCTTCGGCGGGGGAGAAAAACTGTTTTTT. Encoded protein: CASSFGGGEKLFF.

The J gene is TRBJ2-1, the V gene TRBV18; D is unresolved. CDR1 is KGHSH and CDR2 is LQKENI in the germline V gene. V shed 0 bases and J shed 4 bases, with 7 bases lying between them. CDR3 size: 14 residues. This CDR3 is CASSPPGPYNEQFF. In DNA form, the CDR3 reads TGTGCCAGCTCACCACCGGGCCCATACAATGAGCAGTTCTTC.

The J gene is TRBJ1-2, the V gene TRBV19; D gene uncertain. V was pared by 5 bases and J by 3 bases, with 22 bases between. Germline V lookup: CDR1 LNHDA, CDR2 SQIVND (reference sequence). The CDR3 is 17 amino acids. The CDR3: CASSAPGRSRRDYGYTF. CDR3 in DNA: TGTGCCAGTAGTGCCCCTGGGAGGAGCCGCCGAGACTATGGCTACACCTTC.

The V and J genes are TRBV7-2 and TRBJ2-7; 9 bases map to TRBD1. The CDR3 totals 13 residues. The germline V gene encodes CDR1 SGHTA and CDR2 FQGNSA. V gave up 8 bases and J gave up 6 bases; unmatched junction bases: 8. CDR3 nucleotides: TGTGCCAGCCGGGAACAGGGGGCAGGCGAGCAGTACTTC. It translates to CASREQGAGEQYF.

V is TRBV7-2 and J is TRBJ1-6, with D uncertain. Germline V gene data show CDR1 as SGHTA and CDR2 as FQGNSA. CDR3 length equals 13 residues. V lost 0 bases to trimming and J lost 12 bases, with 9 bases between them. CDR3 coding DNA: TGTGCCAGCAGCTTAGCCGGGAGTGGACCCCTCCACTTT. Encoded protein: CASSLAGSGPLHF.

V and J are TRBV19 and TRBJ1-1; no reliable D call. The CDR3 totals 12 residues. The germline V gene encodes CDR1 LNHDA and CDR2 SQIVND (reference sequence). Trimming took off 6 bases at V and 7 bases at J, with 12 bases between the two ends. CDR3 amino acids: CASRPGGFEAFF. CDR3 sequence (DNA): TGTGCCAGTAGACCAGGAGGCTTTGAAGCTTTCTTT.

This chain uses TRBV9 with TRBJ1-2; D is possibly TRBD1 (6 bases). Trimming pared 4 bases from V and 2 bases from J, leaving 9 bases between. The CDR3 has 13 residues. Germline V lookup: CDR1 SGDLS, CDR2 YYNGEE. The CDR3 spells CASSYDRNYGYTF. DNA for the CDR3: TGTGCCAGCAGCTACGACAGGAACTATGGCTACACCTTC.

This clone was observed once. The chain is built from TRBV7-2 and TRBJ2-7, with a possible D match to TRBD2 (6 bases). Germline V lookup: CDR1 SGHTA, CDR2 FQGNSA. This CDR3 is built from 14 residues. V lost 5 bases to trimming and J lost 3 bases, with 14 bases between them. The CDR3 bases are TGTGCCAGCAGCGGGTTGGGACTCAACTACGAGCAGTACTTC. Amino acid sequence: CASSGLGLNYEQYF.

The chain links TRBV25-1 to TRBJ2-7; D possibly corresponds to TRBD2 (5 bases). Germline CDR1 is MGHDK and CDR2 is SYGVNS. The CDR3 spans 15 residues. V was shortened by 5 bases and J by 0 bases, with 14 bases between the two germline ends. The CDR3: CASSRLGDYSYEQYF. The CDR3 bases are TGTGCCAGCAGTCGACTCGGGGATTACTCCTACGAGCAGTACTTC.

This sequence joins TRBV2 and TRBJ1-1; the D gene is possibly TRBD1 (5 bases). CDR1 and CDR2 from the germline V gene are SNHLY and FYNNEI. The CDR3 covers 15 residues. V shed 6 bases and J shed 3 bases, with 17 bases lying between them. CDR3 coding DNA: TGTGCCAGCAGGCACAGGTGGCCGGGGGACACTGAAGCTTTCTTT. Translation gives CASRHRWPGDTEAFF.

The genes are TRBV27 and TRBJ1-2; 7 positions match TRBD1. CDR3 length equals 14 residues. CDR1 is MNHEY and CDR2 is SMNVEV in the germline V gene (reference sequence). With V trimmed by 0 bases and J by 4 bases, 2 bases remained unmatched. CDR3 sequence (DNA): TGTGCCAGCAGTTTATCGGACAGGAGCTATGGCTACACCTTC. This translates into CASSLSDRSYGYTF.

The CDR3 reads CATSRERGREQYF. The CDR3 bases are TGTGCCACCAGCAGGGAAAGGGGGCGCGAGCAGTACTTC. The chain recombines TRBV15 with TRBJ2-7, with 7 bases fitting TRBD1. The V gene's germline CDR1 is LNHNV and CDR2 YYDKDF (reference sequence). The trim removed 3 bases at V and 6 bases at J, leaving 5 bases unmatched. This CDR3 contains 13 residues.

The genes are TRBV10-1 and TRBJ2-7; D unclear. Trimming took 5 bases from V and 2 from J, leaving 13 bases between them. Per the germline V gene, CDR1 is WNHNN and CDR2 is SYGVQD (reference sequence). The CDR3 runs to 14 residues. CDR3 in DNA: TGCGCCAGCAGTAAAATTGAGAGCCCCTACGAGCAGTACTTC. This gives the protein CASSKIESPYEQYF.